Listed below are T cell receptor beta chains from one sample, sequenced in a study of T-cell reconstitution after alpha-beta-depleted transplantation in children. Each CDR3 protein gets one entry after TCRdb re-called the PCR reads with MiXCR. Among about a million distinct CDR3 sequences listed, about 29% were seen once. Here the sequenced sample was PBMCs, mostly from graft donor cells, taken 360 days after TCRalphabeta/CD19-depleted stem cell transplant. These receptors were taken from a boy younger than two who had a stem cell transplant for SCID, so the T cells may come from the graft donor. Each CDR3 is given with its conserved first and last residue. Each record gives: J gene, V gene, clone size, D gene, CDR3 protein, CDR3 DNA. The D gene is left open where the match is weak. A clone size is listed for some rows: how often the clone was seen (once, few, many), or a class if it is expanded.

TRBJ2-3,TRBV20-1,.,.,CSASPLPADTQYF,TGCAGTGCTAGTCCTCTTCCCGCAGATACGCAGTATTTT
TRBJ2-3,TRBV5-1,.,.,CASSSWGSRASDTQYF,TGCGCCAGCAGCTCCTGGGGCAGTAGGGCGTCAGATACGCAGTATTTT
TRBJ2-1,TRBV6-6,.,TRBD2,CACGSGYYNEQFF,TGTGCCTGCGGGAGTGGGTACTACAATGAGCAGTTCTTC
TRBJ2-1,TRBV6-2/TRBV6-3,.,.,CASSYPRGQQFF,TGTGCCAGCAGTTACCCCAGGGGACAGCAGTTCTTC
TRBJ1-2,TRBV12-3/TRBV12-4,.,.,CASRQAPGQPYGYTF,TGTGCCAGCAGGCAGGCCCCCGGACAGCCCTATGGCTACACCTTC
TRBJ2-1,TRBV9,.,.,CASSPRDSNNEQFF,TGTGCCAGCAGCCCACGGGACTCCAACAATGAGCAGTTCTTC
TRBJ2-1,TRBV5-1,.,.,CASSLGGARGNNEQFF,TGCGCCAGCAGCTTGGGGGGGGCCAGGGGGAACAATGAGCAGTTCTTC
TRBJ2-7,TRBV5-4,once,TRBD1,CASSLTDRVHEQYF,TGTGCCAGCAGCCTGACGGACAGGGTACACGAGCAGTACTTC
TRBJ2-7,TRBV15,.,.,CATGHRSSYEQYF,TGTGCCACCGGGCACAGGAGCTCCTACGAGCAGTACTTC
TRBJ2-5,TRBV29-1,many,TRBD2,CSVKRGAYQETQYF,TGCAGCGTCAAGCGGGGGGCTTACCAAGAGACCCAGTACTTC
TRBJ2-5,TRBV2,.,TRBD1,CASRTGTDFKETQYF,TGTGCCAGCAGAACCGGGACAGACTTTAAAGAGACCCAGTACTTC
TRBJ2-7,TRBV20-1,.,.,CSARSGTGAWEQYF,TGCAGTGCTAGATCCGGGACGGGGGCCTGGGAGCAGTACTTC
TRBJ1-2,TRBV7-2,.,.,CASSSTEGRYGYTF,TGTGCCAGCAGCTCCACGGAGGGGAGGTATGGCTACACCTTC
TRBJ2-1,TRBV20-1,.,.,CSARERQVRVHEQFF,TGCAGTGCTAGGGAGCGACAGGTTCGGGTACATGAGCAGTTCTTC
TRBJ1-4,TRBV10-2,few,.,CASSAQGTNEKLFF,TGCGCCAGCAGTGCTCAGGGAACTAATGAAAAACTGTTTTTT
TRBJ1-3,TRBV7-6,.,.,CASSFSGRGNTIYF,TGTGCCAGCAGCTTTAGCGGTAGAGGAAACACCATATATTTT
TRBJ2-7,TRBV6-5,.,.,CASSYSGQTSWNF,TGTGCCAGCAGTTACTCTGGCCAGACCTCTTGGAACTTC
TRBJ1-5,TRBV4-1,.,.,CASSQVRMGTGNQPQHF,TGCGCCAGCAGCCAAGTTCGTATGGGTACAGGTAATCAGCCCCAGCATTTT
TRBJ1-2,TRBV6-5,.,TRBD1,CASSYGTGEGSYGYTF,TGTGCCAGCAGTTACGGGACAGGGGAGGGTAGCTATGGCTACACCTTC
TRBJ2-7,TRBV28,.,TRBD1,CASRSRDRGNNEQYF,TGTGCCAGCAGGAGCCGGGACAGGGGGAATAACGAGCAGTACTTC
TRBJ2-1,TRBV20-1,.,TRBD2,CSARVLAGGSYNEQFF,TGCAGTGCTAGAGTACTAGCGGGGGGGAGCTACAATGAGCAGTTCTTC
TRBJ2-7,TRBV7-8,few,.,CASSPPWASGHEQYF,TGTGCCAGCAGTCCACCCTGGGCCTCCGGCCACGAGCAGTACTTC
TRBJ2-1,TRBV20-1,.,.,CSAGTAGEQFF,TGCAGTGCCGGGACTGCAGGTGAGCAGTTCTTC
TRBJ2-1,TRBV7-8,few,TRBD2,CASSLPSGNYNEQFF,TGTGCCAGCAGCTTACCTAGCGGGAATTACAATGAGCAGTTCTTC
TRBJ2-5,TRBV12-3/TRBV12-4,few,.,CASSLDTVNQETQYF,TGTGCCAGCAGTTTGGATACAGTGAACCAAGAGACCCAGTACTTC
TRBJ2-7,TRBV28,few,.,CAGGSPEQYF,TGTGCAGGAGGGAGTCCCGAGCAGTACTTC
TRBJ1-3,TRBV9,.,.,CASSVKGLGNTIYF,TGTGCCAGCAGCGTGAAAGGGCTGGGAAACACCATATATTTT
TRBJ2-5,TRBV28,few,.,CASTPATLRGETQYF,TGTGCCAGCACCCCCGCGACACTTCGGGGAGAGACCCAGTACTTC
TRBJ2-1,TRBV4-1,few,.,CASSHPKGEVRGNEQFF,TGCGCCAGCAGCCACCCGAAAGGGGAGGTGAGGGGGAATGAGCAGTTCTTC
TRBJ2-5,TRBV7-9,few,.,CASRRKQGADTQYF,TGTGCCAGCAGACGCAAACAGGGAGCGGACACCCAGTACTTC
TRBJ2-1,TRBV2,once,.,CASTLAILGNEQFF,TGTGCCAGCACCCTAGCGATCTTGGGCAATGAGCAGTTCTTC
TRBJ2-7,TRBV6-5,few,.,CASSYDQVRSYEQYF,TGTGCCAGCAGTTACGACCAGGTGCGGTCCTACGAGCAGTACTTC
TRBJ2-7,TRBV7-8,.,TRBD1,CASSLGTGVSEQYF,TGTGCCAGCAGCTTAGGGACAGGGGTTAGCGAGCAGTACTTC